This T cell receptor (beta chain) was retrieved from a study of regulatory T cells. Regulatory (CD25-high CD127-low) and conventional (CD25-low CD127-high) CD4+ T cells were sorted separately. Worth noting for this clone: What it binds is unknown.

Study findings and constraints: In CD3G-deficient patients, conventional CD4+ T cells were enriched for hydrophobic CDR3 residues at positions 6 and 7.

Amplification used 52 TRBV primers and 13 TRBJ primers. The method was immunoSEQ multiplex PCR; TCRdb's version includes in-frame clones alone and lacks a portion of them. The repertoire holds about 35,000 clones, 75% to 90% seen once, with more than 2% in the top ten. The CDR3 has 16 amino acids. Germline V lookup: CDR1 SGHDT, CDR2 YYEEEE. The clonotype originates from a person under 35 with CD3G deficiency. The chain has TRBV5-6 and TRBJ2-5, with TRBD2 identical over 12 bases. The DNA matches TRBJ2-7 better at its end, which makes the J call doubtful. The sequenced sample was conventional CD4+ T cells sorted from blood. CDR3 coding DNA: TGTGCCAGCAGCCCGTCCGGTGGGACTAGCGGGCACGAGCAGTACTTC. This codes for CASSPSGGTSGHEQYF.